This entry describes one TCR beta chain. This sample was included in a study of blood T cell repertoires in COVID-19. This CDR3 has 15 residues. Per the germline V gene, CDR1 is MGHRA and CDR2 is YSYEKL. V lost 0 bases, J lost 1 base, and 7 bases lay in between. The data were produced by immunoSEQ multiplex PCR, yet TCRdb's version contains in-frame clones alone and is incomplete. The sample shows approximately 210,000 clones, just over 85% of them seen only once. The TCR comes from a woman in her forties or fifties with acute COVID-19. The genes are TRBV4-1 and TRBJ1-5; D remains ambiguous. Material: PBMCs or T cells enriched from blood (not recorded which). The CDR3 sequence is CASSQEQSSNQPQHF. CDR3 DNA: TGCGCCAGCAGCCAAGAACAGTCCAGCAATCAGCCCCAGCATTTT.